Listed below are T cell receptor beta chains from one sample, sequenced in a study of STAT5B mutations in CD4+ large granular lymphocyte leukemia. TCRdb keeps only in-frame clones here, not all; method: immunoSEQ multiplex PCR. The sample contains approximately 20,000 clones, approximately 84% of which appear only once. The sequencing input was CD4+ T cells from blood buffy coats. These TCRs come from a human donor in good health. Each CDR3 is given with its conserved first and last residue. A D gene is named only where the DNA matches it firmly. Clone size, where shown, is once, few, many, or a class for clones that have expanded.

clone_size: medium-sized
d_call: TRBD2
j_call: TRBJ2-2
v_call: TRBV10-3
cdr3_nt: TGTGCCATCAGTGAGTCCAGCCAGCGGGAGAACACCGGGGAGCTGTTTTTT
cdr3_aa: CAISESSQRENTGELFF

clone_size: large
d_call: TRBD2
j_call: TRBJ2-2
v_call: TRBV18
cdr3_nt: TGTGCCAGCTCACTTGGACTAGCAGGCGGGGAGCTGTTTTTT
cdr3_aa: CASSLGLAGGELFF

clone_size: few
d_call: .
j_call: TRBJ1-1
v_call: TRBV30
cdr3_nt: TGTGCCTGGAGTGAGGGACGACTCTATGGGACTGAAGCTTTCTTT
cdr3_aa: CAWSEGRLYGTEAFF

clone_size: .
d_call: TRBD1
j_call: TRBJ1-2
v_call: TRBV27
cdr3_nt: TGTGCCAGCAGGACCCGGGACAGGGGTAACTATGGCTACACCTTC
cdr3_aa: CASRTRDRGNYGYTF

clone_size: .
d_call: .
j_call: TRBJ2-2
v_call: TRBV25-1
cdr3_nt: TGTGCCAGCAGGACGGACGGATTCACCGGGGAGCTGTTTTTT
cdr3_aa: CASRTDGFTGELFF

clone_size: .
d_call: TRBD1
j_call: TRBJ2-1
v_call: TRBV9
cdr3_nt: TGTGCCAGCAGCGTAGCTAGACAGGGTTACAATGAGCAGTTCTTC
cdr3_aa: CASSVARQGYNEQFF

clone_size: .
d_call: .
j_call: TRBJ1-1
v_call: TRBV2
cdr3_nt: TGTGCCAGCAGTGAAGCAGCCAGGAACACTGAAGCTTTCTTT
cdr3_aa: CASSEAARNTEAFF

clone_size: once
d_call: .
j_call: TRBJ1-2
v_call: TRBV4-1
cdr3_nt: TGCGCCAGCAGCCAAGATATGGATAGGCGGGGCTACACCTTC
cdr3_aa: CASSQDMDRRGYTF

clone_size: .
d_call: TRBD2
j_call: TRBJ2-2
v_call: TRBV19
cdr3_nt: TGTGCCAGTAGTCCCCAGGGAGGACTAGCGGGAGGCTACACCGGGGAGCTGTTTTTT
cdr3_aa: CASSPQGGLAGGYTGELFF

clone_size: .
d_call: .
j_call: TRBJ2-7
v_call: TRBV10-3
cdr3_nt: TGTGCCATCAGTGAAGAGACCCGTAGAGGGTACTTC
cdr3_aa: CAISEETRRGYF

clone_size: once
d_call: .
j_call: TRBJ2-7
v_call: TRBV29-1
cdr3_nt: TGCAGCGTTGATAACTCGGGTTACGAGCAGTACTTC
cdr3_aa: CSVDNSGYEQYF

clone_size: .
d_call: TRBD2
j_call: TRBJ2-3
v_call: TRBV29-1
cdr3_nt: TGCAGCGTCGGAGGCCCTAGCGGGGGCACAGATACGCAGTATTTT
cdr3_aa: CSVGGPSGGTDTQYF

clone_size: .
d_call: .
j_call: TRBJ2-3
v_call: TRBV7-8
cdr3_nt: TGTGCCAGCAGCTTGAGCCGAGATACGCAGTATTTT
cdr3_aa: CASSLSRDTQYF

clone_size: .
d_call: .
j_call: TRBJ1-1
v_call: TRBV4-2
cdr3_nt: TGTGCCAGCAGCCAAGGGGCCCGGAACACTGAAGCTTTCTTT
cdr3_aa: CASSQGARNTEAFF

clone_size: .
d_call: .
j_call: TRBJ2-1
v_call: TRBV6-1
cdr3_nt: TGTGCCAGCAGAGCTACAGGGATGAATGAGCAGTTCTTC
cdr3_aa: CASRATGMNEQFF

clone_size: .
d_call: .
j_call: TRBJ1-4
v_call: TRBV11-2
cdr3_nt: TGTGCCAGCAGCTGGACAACAGGGCTAAATGAAAAACTGTTTTTT
cdr3_aa: CASSWTTGLNEKLFF

clone_size: .
d_call: TRBD1
j_call: TRBJ1-2
v_call: TRBV18
cdr3_nt: TGTGCCAGCTCCCGGACAGGGAATAACTATGGCTACACCTTC
cdr3_aa: CASSRTGNNYGYTF

clone_size: .
d_call: TRBD2
j_call: TRBJ2-3
v_call: TRBV30
cdr3_nt: TGTGCCTGGGTAGGACTAGCCCCAGATACGCAGTATTTT
cdr3_aa: CAWVGLAPDTQYF

clone_size: once
d_call: .
j_call: TRBJ1-1
v_call: TRBV4-1
cdr3_nt: TGCGCCAGCAGCCATGCTAGGGGACGGGGAGGGCTTGAAAACACTGAAGCTTTCTTT
cdr3_aa: CASSHARGRGGLENTEAFF

clone_size: once
d_call: .
j_call: TRBJ1-2
v_call: TRBV7-8
cdr3_nt: TGTGCCAGCAGCTTAGGTTTTTTGGCGGGATATGGCTACACCTTC
cdr3_aa: CASSLGFLAGYGYTF

clone_size: .
d_call: TRBD2
j_call: TRBJ2-2
v_call: TRBV7-2
cdr3_nt: TGTGCCAGCAGCTTGAGTTTAGCGGGAGGGTTCCGGGGGGAGCTGTTTTTT
cdr3_aa: CASSLSLAGGFRGELFF

clone_size: .
d_call: .
j_call: TRBJ2-3
v_call: TRBV7-9
cdr3_nt: TGTGCCAGCAGCCCGGACGGTAGCACAGATACGCAGTATTTT
cdr3_aa: CASSPDGSTDTQYF

clone_size: once
d_call: .
j_call: TRBJ2-7
v_call: TRBV5-6
cdr3_nt: TGTGCCAGCACCTCCCGACCGGCCAACTCCTACGAGCAGTACTTC
cdr3_aa: CASTSRPANSYEQYF

clone_size: few
d_call: .
j_call: TRBJ2-3
v_call: TRBV14
cdr3_nt: TGTGCCAGCAGCCGCCAGGGTATGAAGACAGATACGCAGTATTTT
cdr3_aa: CASSRQGMKTDTQYF

clone_size: .
d_call: .
j_call: TRBJ2-3
v_call: TRBV2
cdr3_nt: TGTGCCAGAACCCGCAGCGGGTATAGCACAGATACGCAGTATTTT
cdr3_aa: CARTRSGYSTDTQYF

clone_size: .
d_call: .
j_call: TRBJ1-3
v_call: TRBV6-1
cdr3_nt: TGTGCCAGCAGAATGGGGTCAGCCGGGAACACCATATATTTT
cdr3_aa: CASRMGSAGNTIYF

clone_size: .
d_call: .
j_call: TRBJ2-2
v_call: TRBV6-5
cdr3_nt: TGTGCCAGCAGTTACTTCGGGGGACCGAACACCGGGGAGCTGTTTTTT
cdr3_aa: CASSYFGGPNTGELFF

clone_size: .
d_call: .
j_call: TRBJ1-2
v_call: TRBV7-2
cdr3_nt: TGTGCCAGCAGCTCCCTGGACCGCCCTACCTTC
cdr3_aa: CASSSLDRPTF

clone_size: .
d_call: .
j_call: TRBJ2-6
v_call: TRBV27
cdr3_nt: TGTGCCAGCAGTTTATGGGAGGGGGCCAACGTCCTGACTTTC
cdr3_aa: CASSLWEGANVLTF

clone_size: .
d_call: TRBD1
j_call: TRBJ1-5
v_call: TRBV27
cdr3_nt: TGTGCCAGCAGACCCGGGACAGGGGCTAATCAGCCCCAGCATTTT
cdr3_aa: CASRPGTGANQPQHF

clone_size: few
d_call: TRBD2
j_call: TRBJ2-3
v_call: TRBV14
cdr3_nt: TGTGCCAGCAGCCAACTCCCCGGGACTAGCAGCTCGAATACGCAGTATTTT
cdr3_aa: CASSQLPGTSSSNTQYF

clone_size: .
d_call: .
j_call: TRBJ2-1
v_call: TRBV18
cdr3_nt: TGTGCCAGCTCACCCGGGGAGATAGCAGGGAATGAGCAGTTCTTC
cdr3_aa: CASSPGEIAGNEQFF

clone_size: .
d_call: TRBD2
j_call: TRBJ2-1
v_call: TRBV9
cdr3_nt: TGTGCCAGCAGCGTAACCCTAGCGGGAGGGGGGGAGCAGTTCTTC
cdr3_aa: CASSVTLAGGGEQFF

clone_size: .
d_call: .
j_call: TRBJ2-7
v_call: TRBV21-1
cdr3_nt: TGTGCCAGCAGCAAACTGTTCAGCTACGAGCAGTACTTC
cdr3_aa: CASSKLFSYEQYF

clone_size: .
d_call: TRBD1
j_call: TRBJ1-2
v_call: TRBV10-3
cdr3_nt: TGTGCCGCCAGTAGGGGAGAAGGGGGCGGCTACACCTTC
cdr3_aa: CAASRGEGGGYTF

clone_size: .
d_call: .
j_call: TRBJ1-1
v_call: TRBV7-2
cdr3_nt: TGTGCCAGCAGCCGCAGTAAACCAAACACTGAAGCTTTCTTT
cdr3_aa: CASSRSKPNTEAFF

clone_size: once
d_call: .
j_call: TRBJ2-7
v_call: TRBV6-1
cdr3_nt: TGTGCCAGCGGACCTCTAGCCCGGGAGTTTGAGCAGTACTTC
cdr3_aa: CASGPLAREFEQYF

clone_size: .
d_call: .
j_call: TRBJ2-7
v_call: TRBV6-6
cdr3_nt: TGTGCCAGCAAGGATAGCCTTAGGTACGAGCAGTACTTC
cdr3_aa: CASKDSLRYEQYF

clone_size: .
d_call: .
j_call: TRBJ1-1
v_call: TRBV5-8
cdr3_nt: TGTGCCAGCAGCTTGAATAGGTACACTGAAGCTTTCTTT
cdr3_aa: CASSLNRYTEAFF

clone_size: .
d_call: .
j_call: TRBJ2-5
v_call: TRBV7-8
cdr3_nt: TGTGCCAGCAGCTCCCCCGGGATCCAAGAGACCCAGTACTTC
cdr3_aa: CASSSPGIQETQYF

clone_size: .
d_call: .
j_call: TRBJ1-5
v_call: TRBV23-1
cdr3_nt: TGCGCCAGCAGTCAATCATCGGGGGGAGGTCATCAGCCCCAGCATTTT
cdr3_aa: CASSQSSGGGHQPQHF

clone_size: .
d_call: .
j_call: TRBJ1-1
v_call: TRBV28
cdr3_nt: TGTGCCAGCAGTTTATCTGAGCGGAAAGCTTTCTTT
cdr3_aa: CASSLSERKAFF

clone_size: .
d_call: TRBD1
j_call: TRBJ2-1
v_call: TRBV20-1
cdr3_nt: TGCAGTGCGTACACAGGGGGGCAGTTCTTC
cdr3_aa: CSAYTGGQFF